A single sample is the source of the 15 T cell receptor beta chains below, sequenced in a study of T cell responses to AZD1222 COVID-19 vaccine. Using immunoSEQ multiplex PCR, the repertoire was profiled, and TCRdb retains in-frame clones only, with some absent. The profile covers over 150,000 clones, with around nine tenths appearing a single time and roughly 5.5% taken by the ten largest. This specimen consisted of peripheral blood, obtained on day 0 of AZD1222 vaccination. The origin of the receptors is an adult in good health.

The rearrangement uses TRBV7-9 and TRBJ2-7; D possibly corresponds to TRBD1 (6 bases). Germline V lookup: CDR1 SEHNR, CDR2 FQNEAQ (reference sequence). With 5 bases removed from V and 2 bases from J, the gap between germline ends came to 22 bases. CDR3 length equals 17 residues. CDR3 region: CASSPLPGQGSAYEQYF. In DNA form, the CDR3 reads TGTGCCAGCAGCCCCCTCCCTGGGCAGGGGTCGGCCTACGAGCAGTACTTC.

The rearrangement uses TRBV6-5 and TRBJ2-7, with a weak D call TRBD2 (5 bases). The germline gives CDR1 MNHEY, CDR2 SVGAGI. The CDR3 is 13 amino acids. Between the trimmed V and J ends, which lost 8 bases and 1 base, there was a span of 12 bases. CDR3 region: CASLDGLSYEQYF. Here the CDR3 DNA reads TGTGCCAGCCTTGACGGACTGTCCTACGAGCAGTACTTC.

The gene calls are TRBV7-9 and TRBJ2-1; TRBD1 matches at 8 bases. The CDR3 spans 17 residues. The V segment lost 5 bases and the J segment 2 bases; nucleotides outside the gene matches: 11. Germline loops: CDR1 SEHNR, CDR2 FQNEAQ (reference sequence). The CDR3 loop reads CASSAVPGQAPYNEQFF. Here the CDR3 DNA reads TGTGCCAGCAGCGCTGTCCCGGGACAGGCGCCCTACAATGAGCAGTTCTTC.

J is TRBJ1-2 and V is TRBV30; 8 bases agree with TRBD1. CDR1 is GTSNPN, CDR2 SVGIG, per germline (reference sequence). This CDR3 comprises 14 residues. The trim removed 7 bases at V and 8 bases at J, leaving 15 bases unmatched. CDR3 in amino acids: CASEGDRMVGGYTF. For the CDR3, the DNA is TGTGCCTCCGAAGGGGACAGGATGGTGGGAGGCTACACCTTC.

The chain recombines TRBV6-2 or TRBV6-3 with TRBJ1-1; no definite D call. CDR3 size: 16 residues. The germline V and J ends were trimmed by 6 bases and 1 base, with 18 bases remaining between them. Germline V lookup: CDR1 MNHEY, CDR2 SVGEGT. The CDR3 DNA reads TGTGCCAGCAGCCGTCCCGGGTTGGGGTGGAACACTGAAGCTTTCTTT. Its translation: CASSRPGLGWNTEAFF.

This clone was observed a handful of times. This chain joins TRBV4-3 and TRBJ2-1, with TRBD1 identical over 7 bases. CDR3 length: 17 residues. The junction had 8 bases not matched to a gene; V was cut back by 0 bases and J by 3 bases. Germline CDR1 reads LGHNA; CDR2 reads YSLEER. The CDR3 coding sequence is TGCGCCAGCAGCCAAGAAGGAGCGGCAGGGGGCTACAATGAGCAGTTCTTC. Its protein product is CASSQEGAAGGYNEQFF.

The chain combines TRBV27 with TRBJ2-3; weak D call: TRBD2 (6 bases). This CDR3 spans 15 amino acids. V gave up 6 bases and J gave up 2 bases, with 15 bases separating them. Germline V lookup: CDR1 MNHEY, CDR2 SMNVEV (reference sequence). CDR3 region: CASSLRGLPTDTQYF. CDR3 nucleotides: TGTGCCAGCAGCCTAAGGGGACTCCCCACAGATACGCAGTATTTT.

The CDR3 sequence is CASSQGVGYHNEQFF. The CDR3, as DNA: TGTGCCAGCAGCCAAGGAGTCGGCTACCACAATGAGCAGTTCTTC. This sequence joins TRBV14 and TRBJ2-1; D not resolved. V lost 1 base and J lost 5, with 12 bases in between. The CDR3 is made up of 15 amino acids. Germline CDR1 is SGHDN and CDR2 is FVKESK.

The rearrangement uses TRBV19 and TRBJ2-5; 11 bases align to TRBD2. The CDR3 extends over 16 amino acids. The junction had 11 bases not matched to a gene; V was cut back by 6 bases and J by 5 bases. Looked up from germline, CDR1 is LNHDA and CDR2 is SQIVND (reference sequence). CDR3 region: CASSPPTSGMSETQYF. The CDR3 nucleotides read TGTGCCAGTAGCCCACCGACTAGCGGGATGTCGGAGACCCAGTACTTC.

The chain uses TRBV5-8 and TRBJ1-4; D is unclear. Germline values: CDR1 SGHTS, CDR2 YDEGEE. This CDR3 region has 15 residues. V was trimmed by 1 base and J by 0 bases, leaving 7 bases between them. CDR3 sequence reads: CASSLKRATNEKLFF. CDR3 bases: TGTGCCAGCAGCTTGAAAAGGGCAACTAATGAAAAACTGTTTTTT.

This clone was detected only once. CDR3 DNA: TGTGCCAGCGGAACAGGGGGGGGTCAGCCCCAGCATTTT. Its protein product is CASGTGGGQPQHF. V is TRBV12-3 or TRBV12-4 and J is TRBJ1-5; 8 bases map to TRBD1. V was clipped by 8 bases and J by 6 bases; unmatched bases: 6. There are 13 residues in the CDR3.

This clone was observed a single time. The chain is built from TRBV5-4 and TRBJ2-1, with 11 bases that match TRBD2. The CDR3 has 16 amino acids. V was clipped by 3 bases and J by 3 bases; unmatched bases: 5. Germline CDR1 is SGHNT and CDR2 is YYREEE (reference sequence). CDR3 nucleotide sequence: TGTGCCAGCAGCTCCCTGACTAGCGGGATCTACAATGAGCAGTTCTTC. Amino acids: CASSSLTSGIYNEQFF.

The genes are TRBV6-5 and TRBJ2-7; TRBD2 matches at 10 bases. V gave up 8 bases and J gave up 3 bases; unmatched junction bases: 4. This CDR3 region has 13 residues. Germline CDR1 MNHEY, CDR2 SVGAGI. The CDR3 nucleotides are TGTGCCAGCCTATCTAGCGGGAGCTACGAGCAGTACTTC. This translates into CASLSSGSYEQYF.

A single count supports this clone. The gene calls are TRBV7-9 and TRBJ2-1; D is possibly TRBD1 (5 bases). The CDR3 is 13 amino acids. From germline, CDR1 is SEHNR and CDR2 FQNEAQ (reference sequence). Trimming shortened V by 3 bases and J by 8 bases, and 11 bases separated the two germline ends. CDR3 in amino acids: CASSLAGSYEQFF. CDR3 sequence (DNA): TGTGCCAGCAGCTTGGCAGGGTCTTATGAGCAGTTCTTC.

The gene calls are TRBV7-3 and TRBJ2-7; 12 bases agree with TRBD2. J lost 6 bases, V lost 5 bases, and 2 bases had no gene match. The CDR3 is 13 amino acids. Germline V gene sequence: CDR1 SGHTA, CDR2 FQGTGA. DNA for the CDR3: TGTGCCAGCAGCCAACTAGCGGGAGGCGAGCAGTACTTC. Its protein is CASSQLAGGEQYF.